The entry below describes one T cell receptor beta chain. Its antigen is unknown. These data originate in a study of cytomegalovirus exposure and HLA in healthy donors. For the study at large: From donors who were HLA-typed, an early data release held around 80 million unique TCRs. Study results and caveats: When a later analysis was performed, an Asian-associated ancestry cluster reportedly had fewer N-insertions than the approximately 690-donor mean. Rare TCR sequences predominated, though certain public TCRs were found in many donors.

The PCR employed 60 Vbeta primers together with 13 Jbeta primers. Method: immunoSEQ multiplex PCR; TCRdb's copy keeps in-frame clones and lacks some. The sample is made up of 75,000 to 85,000 clones, and the top ten hold 3% to 4.5% of it. Trimming left V 3 bases short and J 3 bases short, with 8 bases between. This CDR3 region has 13 residues. Germline V CDR1 and CDR2: SGHNT, YENEEA. The clonotype was recovered from a man aged 18-30 years in good health and CMV-seropositive. The chain employs TRBV11-3 and TRBJ2-5; D may be TRBD1 (7 bases). The source material was PBMCs. The CDR3 region is CASSFRGEETQYF. The CDR3 bases are TGTGCCAGCAGCTTCAGGGGGGAAGAGACCCAGTACTTC.